These 21 T cell receptor beta chains came from one sample sequenced in a study of blood T cell repertoires in COVID-19. Clones were sequenced by immunoSEQ multiplex PCR, and TCRdb holds only the in-frame ones, with some missing. The sample holds about 670,000 clones, 85% to 90% seen once. The sequenced material came from peripheral blood. The receptors originated from a woman between 18 and 30 years old with acute or convalescent COVID-19.

The chain carries TRBV25-1 and TRBJ2-3, with D uncertain. Germline values: CDR1 MGHDK, CDR2 SYGVNS. The CDR3 extends over 13 amino acids. V was shortened by 4 bases and J by 2 bases, with 7 bases between the two germline ends. CDR3 DNA sequence: TGTGCCAGCAGTGGGCTTTACACAGATACGCAGTATTTT. Translated, it gives CASSGLYTDTQYF.

The rearrangement uses TRBV28 and TRBJ2-2; 11 positions match TRBD2. With V trimmed by 5 bases and J by 5 bases, 10 bases remained unmatched. This CDR3 spans 17 amino acids. CDR1 and CDR2 from the germline V gene are MDHEN and SYDVKM. CDR3: CASSPQPGTSGTGELFF. The DNA for the CDR3 is TGTGCCAGCAGTCCCCAACCCGGGACTAGCGGAACCGGGGAGCTGTTTTTT. Using reference TRBV28 and TRBJ2-2 for the parts outside the CDR3, the full variable domain is DVKVTQSSRYLVKRTGEKVFLECVQDMDHENMFWYRQDPGLGLRLIYFSYDVKMKEKGDIPEGYSVSREKKERFSLILESASTNQTSMYLCASSPQPGTSGTGELFFGEGSRLTVL.

This rearrangement joins TRBV6-2 or TRBV6-3 to TRBJ1-1, with a weak D call TRBD1 (5 bases). Germline V lookup: CDR1 MNHEY, CDR2 SVGEGT. The CDR3 extends over 14 amino acids. V was shortened by 4 bases and J by 11 bases, with 20 bases between the two germline ends. The CDR3 coding sequence is TGTGCCAGCAGTTTAGTCAGGGCTATAGTGGGTGCTTTCTTT. This codes for CASSLVRAIVGAFF.

V is TRBV2 and J is TRBJ1-2, with TRBD1 identical over 9 bases. With V trimmed by 8 bases and J by 8 bases, 3 bases remained unmatched. The CDR3 sequence is 11 residues long. Germline lookup yields CDR1 SNHLY and CDR2 FYNNEI. CDR3 amino acids: CASRTGGGYTF. CDR3 DNA: TGTGCCAGCCGAACAGGGGGCGGCTACACCTTC.

The chain is built from TRBV24-1 and TRBJ2-6; D might be TRBD1 (6 bases). This CDR3 comprises 15 residues. The V end was cut by 3 bases, the J end by 4 bases, with 9 bases between. Germline V gene lookup returns CDR1 KGHDR and CDR2 SFDVKD. CDR3 region: CATSDDRRGANVLTF. For the CDR3, the DNA is TGTGCCACCAGTGATGACAGGCGGGGGGCCAACGTCCTGACTTTC.

This chain uses TRBV9 with TRBJ2-1; TRBD1 matches at 9 bases. The CDR3 loop spans 15 amino acids. Germline assignment: CDR1 SGDLS and CDR2 YYNGEE. With V trimmed by 4 bases and J by 8 bases, 10 bases remained unmatched. The CDR3 spells CASSRGQGIFDEQFF. The CDR3 DNA reads as TGTGCCAGCAGCAGGGGACAGGGCATTTTCGATGAGCAGTTCTTC.

This sequence joins TRBV12-5 and TRBJ1-4; 10 bases line up with TRBD1. The CDR3 runs to 14 residues. The ends lost 3 bases at V and 8 bases at J; junction bases unmatched: 3. The germline V gene encodes CDR1 LGHNT and CDR2 FRNRAP. The CDR3 is CASGLGTGVEKLFF. CDR3 nucleotide sequence: TGTGCTAGTGGTTTAGGGACAGGGGTAGAAAAACTGTTTTTT.

The chain couples TRBV6-2 or TRBV6-3 to TRBJ1-2, with D unclear. CDR3 size: 14 residues. The V end was cut by 4 bases, the J end by 5 bases, with 14 bases between. The V gene's germline CDR1 is MNHEY and CDR2 SVGEGT. As DNA, the CDR3 is TGTGCCAGCAGTTCGTGGCGGGAAACGTATGGCTACACCTTC. It specifies CASSSWRETYGYTF.

V and J are TRBV7-9 and TRBJ1-1; 7 nucleotides agree with TRBD1. The germline CDR1 and CDR2 sequences are SEHNR and FQNEAQ (reference sequence). The CDR3 sequence is 16 residues long. Unmatched junction bases numbered 13, after V lost 5 bases and J lost 4 bases. The CDR3 spells CASSRWTGTPSTEAFF. The CDR3 DNA reads as TGTGCCAGCAGCCGTTGGACAGGTACCCCGAGCACTGAAGCTTTCTTT.

The chain employs TRBV9 and TRBJ2-1; 7 positions agree with TRBD1. Germline trimming cut 0 bases from V and 11 bases from J; bases unmatched to any gene: 11. Germline assignment: CDR1 SGDLS and CDR2 YYNGEE. This CDR3 has 15 residues. The CDR3 DNA follows: TGTGCCAGCAGCGTAGGGGCAGGGGGTCAGGAAAAGCAGTTCTTC. Translating it yields CASSVGAGGQEKQFF.

This chain connects TRBV7-2 to TRBJ2-7; 9 bases map to TRBD1. The V and J ends lost 5 bases and 5 bases, in that order; junction bases with no gene match: 7. There are 14 residues in the CDR3. The V gene's germline CDR1 is SGHTA and CDR2 FQGNSA. The DNA of the CDR3 is TGTGCCAGCAGCCATGACAGGGGGTTGGACGAGCAGTACTTC. It specifies CASSHDRGLDEQYF. Using reference TRBV7-2 and TRBJ2-7 for the parts outside the CDR3, the full variable domain is GAGVSQSPSNKVTEKGKDVELRCDPISGHTALYWYRQSLGQGLEFLIYFQGNSAPDKSGLPSDRFSAERTGGSVSTLTIQRTQQEDSAVYLCASSHDRGLDEQYFGPGTRLTVT.

The CDR3 reads CASSPQTGGTDTQYF. CDR3 coding DNA: TGTGCCAGCAGCCCCCAAACAGGGGGCACAGATACGCAGTATTTT. The V gene is TRBV7-9, the J gene TRBJ2-3; TRBD1 agrees at 7 bases. This CDR3 has 15 residues. J gave up 1 base and V 5 bases, and 6 bases lay outside the gene matches. Germline values: CDR1 SEHNR, CDR2 FQNEAQ (reference sequence).

The chain uses TRBV9 and TRBJ1-6; D gene unclear. The germline V gene encodes CDR1 SGDLS and CDR2 YYNGEE. V shed 2 bases and J shed 9 bases, with 18 bases lying between them. The CDR3 extends over 16 amino acids. Here the CDR3 DNA reads TGTGCCAGCAGCGTCGGCAACGGCGTTTCAGGTTCACCCCTCCACTTT. This sequence encodes CASSVGNGVSGSPLHF.

The genes are TRBV19 and TRBJ1-1, with TRBD1 matching over 8 bases. The CDR3 is 14 amino acids. Germline trimming cut 5 bases from V and 4 bases from J; bases unmatched to any gene: 6. Looked up from germline, CDR1 is LNHDA and CDR2 is SQIVND (reference sequence). CDR3 DNA sequence: TGTGCCAGTAGTTCCAGGGGGCAGGGCACTGAAGCTTTCTTT. Amino acids: CASSSRGQGTEAFF.

The chain joins TRBV5-6 to TRBJ1-3; D is uncertain. CDR1 is SGHDT and CDR2 is YYEEEE in the germline V gene. This CDR3 spans 14 amino acids. V gave up 2 bases and J gave up 0 bases, with 6 bases separating them. The CDR3, as DNA: TGTGCCAGCAGCTTCTACCTCTCTGGAAACACCATATATTTT. Amino acids: CASSFYLSGNTIYF.

V is TRBV6-5 and J is TRBJ1-1; D is perhaps TRBD1 (5 bases). CDR3 size: 12 residues. Germline V lookup: CDR1 MNHEY, CDR2 SVGAGI. V lost 6 bases to trimming and J lost 8 bases, with 13 bases between them. CDR3: CASSPRVSEAFF. The CDR3 nucleotides are TGTGCCAGCAGCCCCAGGGTATCCGAAGCTTTCTTT.

Worth noting for this clone: Other DNA sequences from this sample encode an identical CDR3 as well. The chain employs TRBV10-3 and TRBJ1-5; the D gene is possibly TRBD1 (5 bases). Germline CDR1 is ENHRY and CDR2 is SYGVKD. The CDR3 contains 15 residues. V was trimmed by 0 bases and J by 0 bases, leaving 6 bases between them. The CDR3 sequence is CAISESGGSNQPQHF. The CDR3 DNA reads as TGTGCCATCAGTGAGTCCGGGGGTAGCAATCAGCCCCAGCATTTT.

The chain links TRBV12-3 or TRBV12-4 to TRBJ1-6, with D tentatively TRBD1 (6 bases). This CDR3 has 13 amino acids. Trimming took 4 bases from V and 6 from J, leaving 7 bases between them. The CDR3 DNA sequence: TGTGCCAGCAGTTGGACAGTTAATTCACCCCTCCACTTT. As protein: CASSWTVNSPLHF.

The rearrangement uses TRBV6-7 and TRBJ1-3; D gene unclear. TRBV6-7 is an ORF; its function is uncertain. Trimming left V 4 bases short and J 4 bases short, with 14 bases between. CDR3 size: 15 residues. The CDR3 here is CASSSLEGEGNTIYF. CDR3 coding DNA: TGTGCCAGCAGTTCCCTGGAGGGAGAAGGAAACACCATATATTTT.

This chain links TRBV12-3 or TRBV12-4 with TRBJ1-5; TRBD1 aligns across 7 bases. V was pared by 7 bases and J by 7 bases, with 7 bases of the junction left unmatched. The CDR3 has 13 amino acids. CDR3 in DNA: TGTGCCAGCACCGGGACAGTTTCCCAGCCCCAGCATTTT. Translating gives CASTGTVSQPQHF.

This sequence joins TRBV6-5 and TRBJ2-3; D gene ambiguous. The CDR3 has 15 amino acids. Per the germline V gene, CDR1 is MNHEY and CDR2 is SVGAGI. V lost 6 bases and J 0 bases, leaving 13 bases between the germline ends. CDR3 DNA sequence: TGTGCCAGCAGCCAACGGGTTCATAGCACAGATACGCAGTATTTT. It yields the protein CASSQRVHSTDTQYF.